These T cell receptor beta chains were read from a single sample in a study of blood T cell repertoires in COVID-19. TCRdb keeps only in-frame clones here, not all; method: immunoSEQ multiplex PCR. Of about 400,000 clones in the sample, around 89% were seen once. Material for sequencing was PBMCs or T cells enriched from blood (not recorded which). The receptors shown here come from a woman aged 25 to 39 with acute COVID-19. Each CDR3 is given with its conserved first and last residue. D genes are given only for firm matches. Clone size is shown for a subset of rows, as once, few, many or a class of expanded clone.

>TRBD1|NA|TRBJ2-3|TRBV3-1/TRBV3-2
TGTGCCAGCAGCCAAGATTCCCCTTTTAGGGCAGGGGGCGCAGATACGCAGTATTTT
CASSQDSPFRAGGADTQYF
>TRBD2|NA|TRBJ2-3|TRBV5-1
TGCGCCAGCAGCGCGGGGAGTAGCGGGGGGGCAGTTACGCAGTATTTT
CASSAGSSGGAVTQYF
>TRBD1|NA|TRBJ1-4|TRBV2
TGTGCCAGCAACTACAGGGGTAGAGATGAAAAACTGTTTTTT
CASNYRGRDEKLFF
>TRBD1|NA|TRBJ2-7|TRBV19
TGTGCCAGTAGTATAACTGGGACAGGGGCCGTGCAGTACTTC
CASSITGTGAVQYF
>NA|NA|TRBJ1-1|TRBV29-1
TGCAGCGTACCTGGCGGGGGACTGTCTGAAGCTTTCTTT
CSVPGGGLSEAFF
>NA|NA|TRBJ2-3|TRBV24-1
TGTGCCACCAGTGATTTGGCAAGGGGATCAGATACGCAGTATTTT
CATSDLARGSDTQYF
>TRBD1|NA|TRBJ2-7|TRBV5-6
TGTGCCAGCAGCTTGGGGACAGGGATACACTCCTACGAGCAGTACTTC
CASSLGTGIHSYEQYF
>TRBD2|NA|TRBJ2-1|TRBV4-2
TGTGCCAGCAGCCAAGCCACGGGACTAGGGTTAAAAAATGAGCAGTTCTTC
CASSQATGLGLKNEQFF
>NA|NA|TRBJ1-1|TRBV7-9
TGTGCCAGCAGCCAAACGGGGGGAATCACTGAAGCTTTCTTT
CASSQTGGITEAFF
>NA|NA|TRBJ1-1|TRBV6-5
TGTGCCAGCAAGGAAGGCCAGGGGAGGAACACTGAAGCTTTCTTT
CASKEGQGRNTEAFF
>NA|NA|TRBJ1-4|TRBV7-2
TGTGCCAGCAGCTCTACTACGGACAGCCGCGGTGAAAAACTGTTTTTT
CASSSTTDSRGEKLFF
>TRBD1|NA|TRBJ1-2|TRBV3-1/TRBV3-2
TGTGCCAGCAGCTGGACTAGGACAGGGGAAGCTAACTATGGCTACACCTTC
CASSWTRTGEANYGYTF
>NA|NA|TRBJ2-5|TRBV5-4
TGTGCCAGCAGCTTAGGACAAAGAGAGACCCAGTACTTC
CASSLGQRETQYF
>NA|once|TRBJ2-6|TRBV24-1
TGTGCCACCAGCCCAAGGACAGCCACGAGCTCTGGGGCCAACGTCCTGACTTTC
CATSPRTATSSGANVLTF
>TRBD1|once|TRBJ2-5|TRBV9
TGTGCCAGCAGCGGAAGGGGGCACCTCGGGGAGACCCAGTACTTC
CASSGRGHLGETQYF
>TRBD2|once|TRBJ2-7|TRBV2
TGTGCCAGCAGTGAAGAAGCGGGGGGAACCTACGAGCAGTACTTC
CASSEEAGGTYEQYF
>TRBD1|NA|TRBJ2-3|TRBV27
TGTGCCAGCGCCCTTGGACAGGCGATCACAGATACGCAGTATTTT
CASALGQAITDTQYF
>TRBD1|NA|TRBJ1-2|TRBV18
TGTGCCAGCTCACCACGAGGACAGGGTGGGGACTATGGCTACACCTTC
CASSPRGQGGDYGYTF
>TRBD1|NA|TRBJ2-7|TRBV7-2
TGTGCCAGCAGCCCAGGGGGCACGGGTCTAGCCTACGAGCAGTACTTC
CASSPGGTGLAYEQYF
>NA|NA|TRBJ2-2|TRBV18
TGTGCCAGCTCACAGGTCGCAGGGGACACCGGGGAGCTGTTTTTT
CASSQVAGDTGELFF
>NA|NA|TRBJ1-2|TRBV14
TGTGCCAGCAGCCAAGATGGGACTGGCTATGGCTACACCTTC
CASSQDGTGYGYTF
>NA|NA|TRBJ1-5|TRBV3-1/TRBV3-2
TGTGCCAGCAGCCCTGGGGGGAGACATGGCAATCAGCCCCAGCATTTT
CASSPGGRHGNQPQHF